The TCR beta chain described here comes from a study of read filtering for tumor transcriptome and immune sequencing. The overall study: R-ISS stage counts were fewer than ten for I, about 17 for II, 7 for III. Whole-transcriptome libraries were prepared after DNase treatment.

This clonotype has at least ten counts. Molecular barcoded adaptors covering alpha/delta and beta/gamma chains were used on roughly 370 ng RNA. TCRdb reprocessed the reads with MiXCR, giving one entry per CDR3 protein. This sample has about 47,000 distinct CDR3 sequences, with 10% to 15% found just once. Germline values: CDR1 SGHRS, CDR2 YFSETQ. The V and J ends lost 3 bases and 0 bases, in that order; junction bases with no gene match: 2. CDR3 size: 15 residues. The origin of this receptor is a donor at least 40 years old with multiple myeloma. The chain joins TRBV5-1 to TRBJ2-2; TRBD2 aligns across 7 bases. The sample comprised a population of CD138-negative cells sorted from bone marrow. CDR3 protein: CASSSSGSNTGELFF. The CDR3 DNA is TGCGCCAGCAGCTCTAGCGGTTCGAACACCGGGGAGCTGTTTTTT. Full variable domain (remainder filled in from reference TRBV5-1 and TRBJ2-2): KAGVTQTPRYLIKTRGQQVTLSCSPISGHRSVSWYQQTPGQGLQFLFEYFSETQRNKGNFPGRFSGRQFSNSRSEMNVSTLELGDSALYLCASSSSGSNTGELFFGEGSRLTVL.